The clone carrying this TCR beta chain was counted a few times. This record comes from a study of beta chain features in type 1 diabetes. It was via CD45RO/CCR7/CD25/CD127/CD95/CD27 that CD4+ naive, central memory, regulatory and stem cell-like memory cells were sorted. Populations obtained by sorting all exceeded 98% purity. V shed 2 bases and J shed 5 bases, with 13 bases lying between them. CDR1 and CDR2 (germline): LGHNA, YNFKEQ. The length of the CDR3 is 15 residues. The authors reverse transcribed all of the isolated RNA, so sequencing captured expressed TCRB transcripts. Each sample of naive, central memory or regulatory T cells had, on average, roughly 3.5 million reads. Sequenced by immunoSEQ multiplex PCR; TCRdb stores in-frame clones only, minus some. The sample has about 150,000 clones; about 10% are singletons.

The sample comprised central memory CD4+ T cells from blood. This sequence was found in a man aged 18 to 30 in good health. The V gene is TRBV4-2, the J gene TRBJ2-1, with D unresolved. In DNA form, the CDR3 reads TGTGCCAGCAGCCAAAGGCTCGCGGTTAACAATGAGCAGTTCTTC. This encodes CASSQRLAVNNEQFF.